The subject of this entry is one TCR beta chain. This entry belongs to a study of T-cell memory formation after mild COVID-19. This CDR3 contains 15 residues. Germline V CDR1 and CDR2: MGHRA, YSYEKL. V lost 1 base and J lost 10, with 17 bases in between. TCRdb passed the 5' RACE reads through MiXCR, listing each CDR3 protein once. The sample lists a few hundred thousand distinct CDR3 sequences; 15% to 20% were seen once. The TCR sequence derives from a man between 18 and 29 years old who had mild COVID-19 (a few samples of this study predate the infection). Cell type and time point are not known. The rearrangement uses TRBV4-1 and TRBJ2-1; weak D call: TRBD1 (6 bases). Specimen: PBMCs or a T cell subset sorted from them (not recorded which). DNA for the CDR3: TGCGCCAGCAGCCAAGGCCAGACAGGTGCTAGGGAGCAGTTCTTC. Encoded protein: CASSQGQTGAREQFF.